This TCR beta chain is from a study of blood T cell repertoires in COVID-19. Across the study: The origin of the acute and convalescent COVID-19 samples was the United States, Italy and Spain. PBMCs, B-cell-depleted T cells, or T cells were the source of the cDNA or gDNA that made up the material.

This clone has a single count. In the source study's methods: For nucleated cells, counts were estimated from reference gene primer amplification. Sequenced by immunoSEQ multiplex PCR; TCRdb stores in-frame clones only, minus some. V, J and clone size derive from that table, while D and trimming were established from the DNA sequence. The data show around 250,000 clones, around 90% seen once. Trimming shortened V by 1 base and J by 4 bases, and 10 bases separated the two germline ends. CDR3 length: 14 amino acids. CDR1 and CDR2 (germline): LGHDT, YNNKEL (reference sequence). The chain carries TRBV3-1 (or the pseudogene TRBV3-2) and TRBJ1-2; tentatively, D is TRBD1 (5 bases). The sequencing sample was made of peripheral blood. This receptor was taken from a human donor in a cohort sampled during active COVID-19. CDR3 sequence: CASSQADSSYGYTF. In DNA form, the CDR3 reads TGTGCCAGCAGCCAAGCTGACAGCTCCTATGGCTACACCTTC.